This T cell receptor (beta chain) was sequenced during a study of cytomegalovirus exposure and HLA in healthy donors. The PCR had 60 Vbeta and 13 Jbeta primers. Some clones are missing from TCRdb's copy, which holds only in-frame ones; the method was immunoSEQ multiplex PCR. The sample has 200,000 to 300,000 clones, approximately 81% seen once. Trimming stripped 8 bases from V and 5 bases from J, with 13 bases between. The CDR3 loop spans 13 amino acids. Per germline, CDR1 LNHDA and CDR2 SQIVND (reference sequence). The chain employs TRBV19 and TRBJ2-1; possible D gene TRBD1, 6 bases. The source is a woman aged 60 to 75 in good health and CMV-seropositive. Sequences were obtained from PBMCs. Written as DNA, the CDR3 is TGTGCCAGTGGGGGCAGGGTCAACAATGAGCAGTTCTTC. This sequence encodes CASGGRVNNEQFF.